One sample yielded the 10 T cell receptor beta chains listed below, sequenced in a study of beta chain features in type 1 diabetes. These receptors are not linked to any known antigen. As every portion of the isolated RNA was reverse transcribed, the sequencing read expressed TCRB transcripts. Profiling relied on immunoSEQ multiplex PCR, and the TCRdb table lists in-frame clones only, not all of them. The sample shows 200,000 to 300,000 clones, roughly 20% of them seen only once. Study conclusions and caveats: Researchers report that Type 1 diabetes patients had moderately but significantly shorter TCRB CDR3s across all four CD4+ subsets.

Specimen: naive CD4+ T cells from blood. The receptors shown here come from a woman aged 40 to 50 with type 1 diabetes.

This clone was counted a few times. The DNA of the CDR3 is TGTGCCAGCAGCGCCGAACTAGCGGGTACGCAGTATTTT. Its protein is CASSAELAGTQYF. The chain links TRBV5-4 to TRBJ2-3, with 9 positions matching TRBD2. The trim removed 4 bases at V and 8 bases at J, leaving 5 bases unmatched. The CDR3 totals 13 residues. Germline loops: CDR1 SGHNT, CDR2 YYREEE (reference sequence).

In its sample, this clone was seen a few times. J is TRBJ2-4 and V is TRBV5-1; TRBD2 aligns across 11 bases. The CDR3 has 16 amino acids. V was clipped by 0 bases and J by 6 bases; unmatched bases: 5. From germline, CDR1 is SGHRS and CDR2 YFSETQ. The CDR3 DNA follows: TGCGCCAGCAGCTTGGAGGCTAGCGGGGGGTTAAACATTCAGTACTTC. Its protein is CASSLEASGGLNIQYF.

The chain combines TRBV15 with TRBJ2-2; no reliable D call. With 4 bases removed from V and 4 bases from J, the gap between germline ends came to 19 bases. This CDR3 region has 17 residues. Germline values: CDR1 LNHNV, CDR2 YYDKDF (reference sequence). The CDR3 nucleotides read TGTGCCACCAGCATACCACCGGCGGCCACTATCACCGGGGAGCTGTTTTTT. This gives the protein CATSIPPAATITGELFF.

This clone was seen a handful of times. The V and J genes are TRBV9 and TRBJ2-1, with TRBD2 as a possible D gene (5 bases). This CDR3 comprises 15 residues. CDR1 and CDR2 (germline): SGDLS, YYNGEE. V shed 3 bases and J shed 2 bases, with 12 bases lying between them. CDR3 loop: CASSADGGTYNEQFF. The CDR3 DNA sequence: TGTGCCAGCAGCGCCGACGGAGGAACCTACAATGAGCAGTTCTTC. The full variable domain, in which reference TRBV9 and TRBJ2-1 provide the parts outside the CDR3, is DSGVTQTPKHLITATGQRVTLRCSPRSGDLSVYWYQQSLDQGLQFLIQYYNGEERAKGNILERFSAQQFPDLHSELNLSSLELGDSALYFCASSADGGTYNEQFFGPGTRLTVL.

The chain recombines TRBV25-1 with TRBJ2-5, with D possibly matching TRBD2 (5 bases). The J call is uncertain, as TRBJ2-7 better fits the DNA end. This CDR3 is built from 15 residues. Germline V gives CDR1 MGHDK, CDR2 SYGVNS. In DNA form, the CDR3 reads TGTGCCAGCAGTGCACTAGGACCTGTCCCCTACGAGCAGTACTTC. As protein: CASSALGPVPYEQYF.

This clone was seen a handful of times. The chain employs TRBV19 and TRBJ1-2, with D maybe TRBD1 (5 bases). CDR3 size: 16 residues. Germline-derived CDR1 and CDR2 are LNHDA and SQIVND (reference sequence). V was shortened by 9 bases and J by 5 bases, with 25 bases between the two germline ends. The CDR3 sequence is CASFRGGTGSTYGYTF. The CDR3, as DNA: TGTGCCAGCTTTAGGGGTGGTACTGGATCCACATATGGCTACACCTTC.

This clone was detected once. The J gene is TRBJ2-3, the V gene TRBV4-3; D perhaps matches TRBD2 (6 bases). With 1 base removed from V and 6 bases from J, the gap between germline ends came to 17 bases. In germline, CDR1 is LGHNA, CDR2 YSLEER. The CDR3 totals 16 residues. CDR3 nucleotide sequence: TGCGCCAGCAGCCAAGGACAAAGGACTACAGCCGATACGCAGTATTTT. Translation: CASSQGQRTTADTQYF.

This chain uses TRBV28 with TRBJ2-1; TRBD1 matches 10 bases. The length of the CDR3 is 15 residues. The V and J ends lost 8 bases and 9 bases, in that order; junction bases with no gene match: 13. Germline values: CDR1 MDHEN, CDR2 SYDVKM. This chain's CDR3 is CASSPSGQGYVEQFF. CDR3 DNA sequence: TGTGCCAGCTCCCCCTCGGGACAGGGGTACGTTGAGCAGTTCTTC.

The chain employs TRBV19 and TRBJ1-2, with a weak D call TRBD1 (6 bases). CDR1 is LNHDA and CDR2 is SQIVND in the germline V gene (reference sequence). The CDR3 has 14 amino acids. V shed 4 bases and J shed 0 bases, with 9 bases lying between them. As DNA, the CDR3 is TGTGCCAGTAGTACACAGGGTTCTAACTATGGCTACACCTTC. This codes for CASSTQGSNYGYTF.

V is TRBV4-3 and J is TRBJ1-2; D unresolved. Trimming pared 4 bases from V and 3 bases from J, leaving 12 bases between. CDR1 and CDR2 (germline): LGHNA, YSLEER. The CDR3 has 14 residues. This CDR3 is CASSPTGWDYGYTF. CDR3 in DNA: TGCGCCAGCAGCCCCACGGGATGGGACTATGGCTACACCTTC.